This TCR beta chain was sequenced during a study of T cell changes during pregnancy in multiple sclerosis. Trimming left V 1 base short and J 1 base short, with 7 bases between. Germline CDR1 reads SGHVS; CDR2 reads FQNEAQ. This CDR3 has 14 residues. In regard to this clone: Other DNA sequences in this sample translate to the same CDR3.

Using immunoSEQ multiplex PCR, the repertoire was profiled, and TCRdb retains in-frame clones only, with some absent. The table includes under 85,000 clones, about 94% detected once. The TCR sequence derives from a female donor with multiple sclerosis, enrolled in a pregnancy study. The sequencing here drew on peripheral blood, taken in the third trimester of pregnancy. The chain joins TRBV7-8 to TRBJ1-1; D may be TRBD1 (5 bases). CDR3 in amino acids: CASSLVGGNTEAFF. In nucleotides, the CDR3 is TGTGCCAGCAGCTTAGTCGGGGGGAACACTGAAGCTTTCTTT.